The 18 T cell receptor beta chains below all came from one sample that was sequenced in a study of early T cells in non-severe SARS-CoV-2 infection. TCRdb redid the calling of the 5' RACE reads with MiXCR, one entry per CDR3 protein. The table includes some 32,000 distinct CDR3 sequences, roughly 7.2% detected once. The sample comprised whole blood. These receptors all stem from an adult who was a healthcare worker with PCR-confirmed SARS-CoV-2 infection or an uninfected control (not recorded which).

Comment on this clonotype: A much larger clone differs by one base, so this may be a read error. The chain links TRBV28 to TRBJ2-4; TRBD2 agrees at 15 bases. This CDR3 has 19 residues. The junction had 17 bases not matched to a gene; V was cut back by 5 bases and J by 9 bases. Germline assignment: CDR1 MDHEN and CDR2 SYDVKM. As DNA, the CDR3 is TGTGCCAGCAGTCTAAACCCAGGACTAGCGGGAGGGCCTAGATTCATTCAGTACTTC. Translation: CASSLNPGLAGGPRFIQYF.

This clonotype showed up many times. The chain uses TRBV4-1 and TRBJ2-3, with TRBD2 matching over 8 bases. Trimming cost V 3 bases and J 13 bases; bases outside gene matches: 12. Germline V gene sequence: CDR1 MGHRA, CDR2 YSYEKL. The CDR3 is 14 amino acids. DNA for the CDR3: TGCGCCAGCAGCCAGACCCCCCTCGCGGGGGGAAAGTATTTT. Amino acid sequence: CASSQTPLAGGKYF.

In its sample, this clonotype was seen many times. V is TRBV19 and J is TRBJ2-7; D possibly uses TRBD1 or TRBD2 (5 bases each). In germline, CDR1 is LNHDA, CDR2 SQIVND (reference sequence). The CDR3 is made up of 14 amino acids. V was pared by 8 bases and J by 0 bases, with 14 bases between. The CDR3 DNA reads as TGTGCCAGTGGTACGGGGCCCTCCTCCTACGAGCAGTACTTC. Protein: CASGTGPSSYEQYF.

The genes are TRBV28 and TRBJ2-5; D is perhaps TRBD2 (6 bases). CDR3 length equals 12 residues. The germline V gene encodes CDR1 MDHEN and CDR2 SYDVKM. V was trimmed by 8 bases and J by 0 bases, leaving 7 bases between them. CDR3 sequence (DNA): TGTGCCAGCGGGACTTACCAAGAGACCCAGTACTTC. It codes for CASGTYQETQYF.

V and J are TRBV19 and TRBJ2-5; D remains ambiguous. Germline V CDR1 and CDR2: LNHDA, SQIVND (reference sequence). CDR3 length: 14 residues. V lost 5 bases to trimming and J lost 7 bases, with 17 bases between them. CDR3 region: CASSWSAGERTQYF. In DNA form, the CDR3 reads TGTGCCAGTAGTTGGTCGGCTGGCGAGAGGACCCAGTACTTC.

This clonotype came up a few times. The chain employs TRBV19 and TRBJ2-7; the D gene is possibly TRBD2 (5 bases). Per germline, CDR1 LNHDA and CDR2 SQIVND (reference sequence). The ends were cut back, 1 base at V and 0 bases at J, with 7 bases in the middle. This CDR3 is built from 14 residues. CDR3 coding DNA: TGTGCCAGTAGTATAGGCGGGTCCTCCTACGAGCAGTACTTC. Translated, it gives CASSIGGSSYEQYF.

This clonotype has more than one count but fewer than ten. V usage is TRBV29-1 and J usage is TRBJ2-1; D may be TRBD1 or TRBD2 (5 bases each). Between the trimmed V and J ends, which lost 6 bases and 10 bases, there was a span of 19 bases. The CDR3 is 13 amino acids. The germline CDR1 and CDR2 sequences are SQVTM and ANQGSEA. The chain's CDR3 is CSVNLWGNEEQFF. Written as DNA, the CDR3 is TGCAGCGTCAACCTCTGGGGGAACGAGGAGCAGTTCTTC.

This clonotype was recorded at least ten times. The V and J genes are TRBV29-1 and TRBJ2-1; D may be TRBD2 (6 bases). The V gene lost 3 bases and the J gene lost 7 bases, with 13 bases spanning the gap. CDR1 is SQVTM and CDR2 is ANQGSEA in the germline V gene. The CDR3 length is 13 residues. The CDR3 loop is CSVDPAGRNEQFF. The CDR3 DNA reads as TGCAGCGTTGACCCCGCAGGGAGGAATGAGCAGTTCTTC.

This clonotype has a count of ten or more. The chain has TRBV2 and TRBJ2-7; perhaps TRBD1 as D (5 bases). The CDR3 loop spans 13 amino acids. Per the germline V gene, CDR1 is SNHLY and CDR2 is FYNNEI. Trimming pared 8 bases from V and 2 bases from J, leaving 13 bases between. CDR3 nucleotides: TGTGCCAGCGCTGCAGGGTTTCCCTACGAGCAGTACTTC. Encoded protein: CASAAGFPYEQYF.

At least ten counts were recorded for this clonotype. The V call is TRBV7-2, the J call TRBJ2-2; 7 nucleotides align to TRBD1. The CDR3 has 15 residues. Per germline, CDR1 SGHTA and CDR2 FQGNSA. V lost 7 bases and J lost 3; bases outside the gene matches: 8. The DNA for the CDR3 is TGTGCCAGCACCCAGAGGGGGCGGTACACCGGGGAGCTGTTTTTT. Protein: CASTQRGRYTGELFF.

This clonotype has at least ten counts. The rearrangement joins TRBV3-1 to TRBJ2-2, with a possible D match to TRBD2 (5 bases). CDR3 size: 17 residues. Looked up from germline, CDR1 is LGHDT and CDR2 is YNNKEL (reference sequence). Trimming took 6 bases from V and 1 from J, leaving 18 bases between them. CDR3: CASRQRQSLLNTGELFF. The CDR3, as DNA: TGTGCCAGCAGGCAGCGGCAATCTCTCTTGAACACCGGGGAGCTGTTTTTT.

This clonotype was seen only a few times. The chain employs TRBV7-9 and TRBJ1-1; D unresolved. Trimming left V 5 bases short and J 0 bases short, with 19 bases between. The CDR3 is 17 amino acids. CDR1 is SEHNR, CDR2 FQNEAQ, per germline (reference sequence). CDR3 sequence reads: CASSPRRAREMNTEAFF. The DNA for the CDR3 is TGTGCCAGCAGCCCCCGTCGGGCCAGAGAGATGAACACTGAAGCTTTCTTT.

This clonotype was seen at least ten times. The V call is TRBV12-3 or TRBV12-4, the J call TRBJ2-7; TRBD1 matches at 9 bases. The CDR3 consists of 15 residues. Trimming removed 1 base from V and 9 bases from J; junction bases left unmatched: 10. CDR3 nucleotides: TGTGCCAGCAGTTTAGAGGGACAGGGTTCAGGAGCGCAGTACTTC. Encoded protein: CASSLEGQGSGAQYF.

About this clonotype itself: Mismatch with germline at one junction end may stem from a read error. The genes are TRBV7-8 and TRBJ2-5, with 8 bases lining up with TRBD1. Per germline, CDR1 SGHVS and CDR2 FQNEAQ. The CDR3 contains 14 residues. The CDR3 sequence: CASSWTGHQETRYF. CDR3 sequence (DNA): TGTGCCAGCTCCTGGACAGGGCACCAAGAGACCCGGTACTTC.

This clonotype was seen many times. The rearrangement joins TRBV7-2 to TRBJ2-7; D possibly uses TRBD1 or TRBD2 (5 bases each). Trimming removed 0 bases from V and 2 bases from J, with 11 bases in between. The CDR3 totals 15 residues. From germline, CDR1 is SGHTA and CDR2 FQGNSA. The CDR3 DNA reads as TGTGCCAGCAGCTTAGCGGCCGGGACCACCTACGAGCAGTACTTC. Its protein product is CASSLAAGTTYEQYF.

This clonotype was seen ten or more times. This rearrangement joins TRBV7-2 to TRBJ1-5; D perhaps matches TRBD1 (5 bases). V was pared by 5 bases and J by 5 bases, with 13 bases between. The CDR3 has 14 residues. Germline loops: CDR1 SGHTA, CDR2 FQGNSA. The CDR3 coding sequence is TGTGCCAGCAGCCTCCGGGGACGACATCAGCCCCAGCATTTT. It codes for CASSLRGRHQPQHF. Filled out from reference TRBV7-2 and TRBJ1-5, the complete variable domain reads GAGVSQSPSNKVTEKGKDVELRCDPISGHTALYWYRQSLGQGLEFLIYFQGNSAPDKSGLPSDRFSAERTGGSVSTLTIQRTQQEDSAVYLCASSLRGRHQPQHFGDGTRLSIL.

The table lists this clonotype with many counts. The chain employs TRBV12-3 or TRBV12-4 and TRBJ2-1; D might be TRBD1 (5 bases). Deletions cut 6 bases from V and 8 bases from J, with 14 bases between. CDR3 length: 13 residues. In nucleotides, the CDR3 is TGTGCCAGCAGACCAGGGATCCCCTATGAGCAGTTCTTC. Translated: CASRPGIPYEQFF.

This clonotype was counted at least ten times. The V call is TRBV19, the J call TRBJ1-5; possible D gene TRBD1, 5 bases. The CDR3 is made up of 17 amino acids. Germline V gene sequence: CDR1 LNHDA, CDR2 SQIVND (reference sequence). V was pared by 4 bases and J by 2 bases, with 18 bases between. Written as DNA, the CDR3 is TGTGCCAGTAGTACTACCAAGGCAGGGAGGGGCAATCAGCCCCAGCATTTT. Its translation: CASSTTKAGRGNQPQHF.